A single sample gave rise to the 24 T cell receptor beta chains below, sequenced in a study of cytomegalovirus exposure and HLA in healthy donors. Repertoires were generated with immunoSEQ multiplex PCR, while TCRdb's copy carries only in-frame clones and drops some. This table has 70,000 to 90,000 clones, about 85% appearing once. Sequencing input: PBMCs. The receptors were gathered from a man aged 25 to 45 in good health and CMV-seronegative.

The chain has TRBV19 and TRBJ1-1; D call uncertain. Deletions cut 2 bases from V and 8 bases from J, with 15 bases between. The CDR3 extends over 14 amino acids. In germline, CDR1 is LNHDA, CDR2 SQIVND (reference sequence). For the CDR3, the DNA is TGTGCCAGTAGTATAAGAGGACTCAAACCGGAAGCTTTCTTT. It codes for CASSIRGLKPEAFF.

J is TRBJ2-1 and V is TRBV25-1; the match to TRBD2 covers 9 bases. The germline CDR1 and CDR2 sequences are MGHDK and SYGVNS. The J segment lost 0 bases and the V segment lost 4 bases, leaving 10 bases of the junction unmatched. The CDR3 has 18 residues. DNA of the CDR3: TGTGCCAGCAGTGCTGGTGGAGGACTAGCGTACTCCTACAATGAGCAGTTCTTC. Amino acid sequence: CASSAGGGLAYSYNEQFF.

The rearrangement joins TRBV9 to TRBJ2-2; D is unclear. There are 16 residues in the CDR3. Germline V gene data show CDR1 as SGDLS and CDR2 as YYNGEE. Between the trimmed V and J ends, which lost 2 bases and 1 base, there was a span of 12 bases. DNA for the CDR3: TGTGCCAGCAGCGTCGGTCCACAGTGGAACACCGGGGAGCTGTTTTTT. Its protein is CASSVGPQWNTGELFF.

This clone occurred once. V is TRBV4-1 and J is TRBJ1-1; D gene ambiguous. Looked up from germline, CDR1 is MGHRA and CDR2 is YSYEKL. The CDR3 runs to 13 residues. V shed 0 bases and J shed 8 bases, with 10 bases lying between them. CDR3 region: CASSQDRDLEAFF. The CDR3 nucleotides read TGCGCCAGCAGCCAAGATCGCGACTTAGAAGCTTTCTTT.

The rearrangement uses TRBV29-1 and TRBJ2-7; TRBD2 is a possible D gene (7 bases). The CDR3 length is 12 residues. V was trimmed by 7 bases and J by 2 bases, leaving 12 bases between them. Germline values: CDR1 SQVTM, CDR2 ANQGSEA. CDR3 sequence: CSGGGGPYEQYF. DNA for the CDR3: TGCAGCGGGGGCGGGGGCCCCTACGAGCAGTACTTC.

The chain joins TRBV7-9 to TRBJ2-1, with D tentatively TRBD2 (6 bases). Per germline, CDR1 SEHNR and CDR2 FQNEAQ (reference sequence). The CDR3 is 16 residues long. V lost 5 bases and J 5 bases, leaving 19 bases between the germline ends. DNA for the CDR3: TGTGCCAGCAGCCCCCGAGCGCTAGCGAGAAACAATGAGCAGTTCTTC. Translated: CASSPRALARNNEQFF. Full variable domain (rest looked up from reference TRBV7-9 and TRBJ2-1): DTGVSQNPRHKITKRGQNVTFRCDPISEHNRLYWYRQTLGQGPEFLTYFQNEAQLEKSRLLSDRFSAERPKGSFSTLEIQRTEQGDSAMYLCASSPRALARNNEQFFGPGTRLTVL.

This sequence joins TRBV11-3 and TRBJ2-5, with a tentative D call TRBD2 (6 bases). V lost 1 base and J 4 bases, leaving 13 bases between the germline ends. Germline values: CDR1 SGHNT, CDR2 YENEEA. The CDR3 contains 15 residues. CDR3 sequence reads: CASSLGRAEGETQYF. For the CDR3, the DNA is TGTGCCAGCAGCTTAGGCAGGGCGGAGGGAGAGACCCAGTACTTC.

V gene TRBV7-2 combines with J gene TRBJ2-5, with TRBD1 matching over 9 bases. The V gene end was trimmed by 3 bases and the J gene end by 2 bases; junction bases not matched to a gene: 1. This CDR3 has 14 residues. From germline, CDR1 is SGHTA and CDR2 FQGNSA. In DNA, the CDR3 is TGTGCCAGCAGCTTGGGACAGGGTCAAGAGACCCAGTACTTC. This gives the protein CASSLGQGQETQYF.

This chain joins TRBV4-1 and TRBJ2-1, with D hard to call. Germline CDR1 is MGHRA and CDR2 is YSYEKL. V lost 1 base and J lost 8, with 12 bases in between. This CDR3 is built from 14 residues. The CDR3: CASSQGDLSDEQFF. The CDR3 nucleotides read TGCGCCAGCAGCCAAGGAGATTTAAGTGATGAGCAGTTCTTC.

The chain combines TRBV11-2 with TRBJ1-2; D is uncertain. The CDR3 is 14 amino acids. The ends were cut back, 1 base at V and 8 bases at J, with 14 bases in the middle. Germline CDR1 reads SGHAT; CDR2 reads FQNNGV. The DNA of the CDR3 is TGTGCCAGCAGCTTAGCCAGGCAAACGGGGGGCTACACCTTC. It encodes CASSLARQTGGYTF.

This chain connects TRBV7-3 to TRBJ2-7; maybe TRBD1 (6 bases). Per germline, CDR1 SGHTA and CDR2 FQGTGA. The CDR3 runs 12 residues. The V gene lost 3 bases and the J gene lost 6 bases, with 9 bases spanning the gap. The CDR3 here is CASSLQQGEQYF. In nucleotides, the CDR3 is TGTGCCAGCAGCTTGCAACAGGGCGAGCAGTACTTC.

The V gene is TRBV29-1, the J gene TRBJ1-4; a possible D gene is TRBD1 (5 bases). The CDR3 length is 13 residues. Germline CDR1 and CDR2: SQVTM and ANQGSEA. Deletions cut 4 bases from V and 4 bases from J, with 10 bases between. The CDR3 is CSVGGLYNEKLFF. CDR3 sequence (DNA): TGCAGCGTTGGGGGACTGTATAATGAAAAACTGTTTTTT.

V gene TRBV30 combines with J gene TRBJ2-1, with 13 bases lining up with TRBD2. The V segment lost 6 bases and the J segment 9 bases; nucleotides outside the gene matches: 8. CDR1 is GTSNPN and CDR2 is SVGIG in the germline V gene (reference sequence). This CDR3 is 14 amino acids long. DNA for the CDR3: TGTGCCTGTCCCCCCGGGACTAGCGGGATTGAGCAGTTCTTC. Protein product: CACPPGTSGIEQFF.

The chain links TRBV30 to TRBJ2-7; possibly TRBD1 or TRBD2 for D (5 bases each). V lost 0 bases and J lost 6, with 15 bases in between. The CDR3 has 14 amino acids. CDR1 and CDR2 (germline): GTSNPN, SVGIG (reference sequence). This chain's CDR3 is CAWSVRSVGGEQYV. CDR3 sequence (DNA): TGTGCCTGGAGTGTACGTAGCGTTGGGGGCGAGCAGTACGTC.

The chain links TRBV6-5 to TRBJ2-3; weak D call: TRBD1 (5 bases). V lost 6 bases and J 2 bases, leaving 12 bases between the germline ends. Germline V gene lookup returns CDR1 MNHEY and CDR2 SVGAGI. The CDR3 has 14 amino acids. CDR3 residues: CASRATVLTDTQYF. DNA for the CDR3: TGTGCCAGCAGGGCGACAGTTCTCACAGATACGCAGTATTTT.

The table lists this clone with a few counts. CDR3 sequence: CASTPGGGASYEQYF. DNA of the CDR3: TGTGCCAGCACCCCCGGAGGCGGGGCTTCCTACGAGCAGTACTTC. The chain couples TRBV28 to TRBJ2-7; tentatively, D is TRBD2 (6 bases). Trimming pared 7 bases from V and 1 base from J, leaving 17 bases between. Germline CDR1 and CDR2: MDHEN and SYDVKM. CDR3 length equals 15 residues.

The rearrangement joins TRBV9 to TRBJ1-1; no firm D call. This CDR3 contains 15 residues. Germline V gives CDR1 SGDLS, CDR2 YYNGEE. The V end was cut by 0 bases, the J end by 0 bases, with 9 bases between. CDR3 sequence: CASSVGWEVNTEAFF. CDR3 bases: TGTGCCAGCAGCGTAGGGTGGGAGGTGAACACTGAAGCTTTCTTT.

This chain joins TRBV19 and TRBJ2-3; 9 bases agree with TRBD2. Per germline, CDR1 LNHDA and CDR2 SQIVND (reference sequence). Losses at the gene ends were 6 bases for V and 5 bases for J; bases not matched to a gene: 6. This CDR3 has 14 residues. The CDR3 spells CASRPSGIGDTQYF. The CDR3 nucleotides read TGTGCCAGTAGACCTAGCGGGATCGGAGATACGCAGTATTTT. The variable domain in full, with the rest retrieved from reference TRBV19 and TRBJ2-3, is DGGITQSPKYLFRKEGQNVTLSCEQNLNHDAMYWYRQDPGQGLRLIYYSQIVNDFQKGDIAEGYSVSREKKESFPLTVTSAQKNPTAFYLCASRPSGIGDTQYFGPGTRLTVL.

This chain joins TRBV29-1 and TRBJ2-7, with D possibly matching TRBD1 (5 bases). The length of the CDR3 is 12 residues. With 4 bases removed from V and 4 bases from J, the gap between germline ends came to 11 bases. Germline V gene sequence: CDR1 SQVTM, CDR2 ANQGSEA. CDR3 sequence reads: CSVVNRRYEQYV. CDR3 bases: TGCAGCGTTGTTAACAGGAGATACGAGCAGTACGTC.

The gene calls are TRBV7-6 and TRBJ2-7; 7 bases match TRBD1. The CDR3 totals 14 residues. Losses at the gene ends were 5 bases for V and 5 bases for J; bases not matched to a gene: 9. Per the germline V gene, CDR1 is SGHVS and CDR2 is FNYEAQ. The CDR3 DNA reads TGTGCCAGCAGCCGGCCGGGACAGTACGACGAGCAGTACTTC. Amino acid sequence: CASSRPGQYDEQYF.

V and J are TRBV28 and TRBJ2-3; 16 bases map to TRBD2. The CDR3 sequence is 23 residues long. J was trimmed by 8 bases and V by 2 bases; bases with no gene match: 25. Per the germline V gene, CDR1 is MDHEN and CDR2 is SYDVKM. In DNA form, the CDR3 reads TGTGCCAGCAGTTTACAGACTCTCAAGCCCGGGACTAGCGGGAGGGCCCCTATTAGTACGCAGTATTTT. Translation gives CASSLQTLKPGTSGRAPISTQYF.

The CDR3 region has the DNA TGTGCCTGTTCCCCGGGACTAGGTCTGGTCGGGGAGCTGTTTTTT. It yields the protein CACSPGLGLVGELFF. The chain uses TRBV30 and TRBJ2-2; 8 nucleotides agree with TRBD2. The V segment lost 6 bases and the J segment 7 bases; nucleotides outside the gene matches: 13. CDR1 is GTSNPN, CDR2 SVGIG, per germline (reference sequence). The CDR3 runs 15 residues.

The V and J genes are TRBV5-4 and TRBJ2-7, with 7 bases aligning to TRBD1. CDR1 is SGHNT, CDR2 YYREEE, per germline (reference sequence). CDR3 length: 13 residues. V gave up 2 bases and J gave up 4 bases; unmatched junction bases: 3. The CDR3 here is CASSFQGVYEQYF. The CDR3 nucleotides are TGTGCCAGCAGCTTTCAGGGGGTATACGAGCAGTACTTC.

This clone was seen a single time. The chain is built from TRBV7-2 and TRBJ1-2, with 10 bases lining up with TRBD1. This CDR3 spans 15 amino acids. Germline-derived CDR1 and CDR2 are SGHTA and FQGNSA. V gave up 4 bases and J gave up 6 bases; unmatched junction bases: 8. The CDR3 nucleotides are TGTGCCAGCAGCTCAGATCCCGGGACAGGGGATGGCTACACCTTC. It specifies CASSSDPGTGDGYTF.